This entry describes one TCR beta chain. The data are from a study of blood T cell repertoires in COVID-19. This table comes from immunoSEQ multiplex PCR, and its TCRdb copy is limited to in-frame clones, with some not included. The table includes about 47,000 clones, around 84% detected once. Germline V gene data show CDR1 as KGHSH and CDR2 as LQKENI. The CDR3 totals 13 residues. Trimming pared 2 bases from V and 6 bases from J, leaving 10 bases between. The sample taken for sequencing was peripheral blood. The sequence was obtained from a man in his fifties with acute or convalescent COVID-19. The gene calls are TRBV18 and TRBJ1-1; D not resolved. The CDR3: CASSPMPEAEAFF. The CDR3 bases are TGTGCCAGCTCACCAATGCCAGAGGCTGAAGCTTTCTTT.